A single sample is the source of the 29 T cell receptor beta chains below, sequenced in a study of T-cell memory formation after mild COVID-19. MiXCR, run by TCRdb on the 5' RACE reads, gives a single entry per CDR3 protein. The sample carries more than 450,000 distinct CDR3 sequences, 18% recorded once. Sequencing used PBMCs or a T cell subset sorted from them (not recorded which). These receptors were collected from an adult woman who had mild COVID-19 (a few samples of this study predate the infection). Cell type and time point are not known.

This clonotype was detected only a few times. This chain uses TRBV20-1 with TRBJ2-7; D perhaps matches TRBD2 (6 bases). This CDR3 spans 12 amino acids. Trimming shortened V by 7 bases and J by 2 bases, and 12 bases separated the two germline ends. CDR1 is DFQATT and CDR2 is SNEGSKA in the germline V gene (reference sequence). The CDR3 bases are TGCAGTGGAGGCTGGGGGGCCTACGAGCAGTACTTC. Protein product: CSGGWGAYEQYF.

The chain carries TRBV7-9 and TRBJ1-1, with 9 bases fitting TRBD1. The CDR3 is 15 amino acids. Germline loops: CDR1 SEHNR, CDR2 FQNEAQ (reference sequence). Trimming cost V 6 bases and J 8 bases; bases outside gene matches: 13. The DNA for the CDR3 is TGTGCCAGCAGACGTTTAGGGGACAGGGTAGGCGAAGCTTTCTTT. Translated, it gives CASRRLGDRVGEAFF. Full variable domain (remainder filled in from reference TRBV7-9 and TRBJ1-1): DTGVSQNPRHKITKRGQNVTFRCDPISEHNRLYWYRQTLGQGPEFLTYFQNEAQLEKSRLLSDRFSAERPKGSFSTLEIQRTEQGDSAMYLCASRRLGDRVGEAFFGQGTRLTVV.

The rearrangement links TRBV6-1 to TRBJ1-5; possible D gene TRBD1, 6 bases. The V gene's germline CDR1 is MNHNS and CDR2 SASEGT. Trimming removed 5 bases from V and 7 bases from J, with 21 bases in between. The CDR3 contains 16 residues. The DNA of the CDR3 is TGTGCCAGCAGTCCGGACAGAGTGGGAGCCTGGCAGCCCCAGCATTTT. It translates to CASSPDRVGAWQPQHF.

This clonotype has a count of ten or more. The chain links TRBV5-1 to TRBJ1-2; 9 bases are a match to TRBD1. CDR1 and CDR2 (germline): SGHRS, YFSETQ. V trimming: 4 bases; J trimming: 4 bases; junction bases outside the gene matches: 5. The CDR3 extends over 14 amino acids. Written as DNA, the CDR3 is TGCGCCAGCAGCGTCGGGACAGGGCTCTATGGCTACACCTTC. Translation gives CASSVGTGLYGYTF.

The rearrangement links TRBV12-3 or TRBV12-4 to TRBJ2-1; TRBD2 matches at 12 bases. V dropped 6 bases and J dropped 7; count of bases not matched to a gene: 1. The CDR3 loop spans 13 amino acids. Here the CDR3 DNA reads TGTGCCAGCAGCGGACTAGCGGGAAATGAGCAGTTCTTC. Amino acids: CASSGLAGNEQFF.

The CDR3 DNA sequence: TGCGCCAGCAGCCTCTCGAGCGATCATAATTCACCCCTCCACTTT. Its translation is CASSLSSDHNSPLHF. The chain combines TRBV4-1 with TRBJ1-6, with D unclear. Trimming pared 4 bases from V and 5 bases from J, leaving 12 bases between. CDR3 length: 15 residues. Per germline, CDR1 MGHRA and CDR2 YSYEKL.

The J gene is TRBJ2-7, the V gene TRBV24-1; no clear D. V dropped 5 bases and J dropped 7 bases, with 14 bases sitting between them. The CDR3 loop spans 13 amino acids. Germline CDR1 and CDR2: KGHDR and SFDVKD. DNA of the CDR3: TGTGCCACCAGTGCCCGACATTCTAATGAGCAGTACTTC. Its protein is CATSARHSNEQYF.

The count of this clonotype is one. The J gene is TRBJ2-5, the V gene TRBV20-1; 13 nucleotides agree with TRBD2. Trimming removed 2 bases from V and 4 bases from J; junction bases left unmatched: 16. CDR3 length equals 19 residues. Germline assignment: CDR1 DFQATT and CDR2 SNEGSKA (reference sequence). The CDR3 DNA sequence: TGCAGTGCTAGACCCTCAGGAACTAGCGGGGGGGCCTTGGCAGAGACCCAGTACTTC. Amino acid sequence: CSARPSGTSGGALAETQYF.

This chain links TRBV6-5 with TRBJ2-6; perhaps TRBD1 as D (5 bases). Germline V CDR1 and CDR2: MNHEY, SVGAGI. The ends were cut back, 6 bases at V and 4 bases at J, with 10 bases in the middle. The CDR3 spans 14 residues. As DNA, the CDR3 is TGTGCCAGCAGCCTGGGGCAGGGGGCCAACGTCCTGACTTTC. As protein: CASSLGQGANVLTF.

The chain couples TRBV5-5 to TRBJ2-3; D gene unclear. The length of the CDR3 is 13 residues. Trimming pared 1 base from V and 4 bases from J, leaving 7 bases between. The germline V gene encodes CDR1 SGHKS and CDR2 YYEKEE (reference sequence). This chain's CDR3 is CASSLQVADTQYF. In nucleotides, the CDR3 is TGTGCCAGCAGCTTGCAGGTAGCAGATACGCAGTATTTT.

This CDR3 is CASSLGLNVRNEQFF. CDR3 sequence (DNA): TGTGCCAGCAGCTTAGGGCTGAACGTTCGCAATGAGCAGTTCTTC. This sequence joins TRBV7-2 and TRBJ2-1; D unresolved. V was cut by 1 base and J by 6 bases, with 13 bases left in between. The germline CDR1 and CDR2 sequences are SGHTA and FQGNSA. CDR3 length equals 15 residues.

The rearrangement links TRBV27 to TRBJ1-1; possibly TRBD1 for D (6 bases). V lost 0 bases to trimming and J lost 11 bases, with 16 bases between them. The V gene's germline CDR1 is MNHEY and CDR2 SMNVEV (reference sequence). The CDR3 sequence is 14 residues long. The CDR3: CASSLSTGARGAFF. CDR3 DNA: TGTGCCAGCAGTTTATCGACAGGTGCCCGCGGGGCTTTCTTT.

The chain employs TRBV7-6 and TRBJ2-3; TRBD2 agrees at 9 bases. Unmatched junction bases numbered 5, after V lost 4 bases and J lost 0 bases. CDR1 and CDR2 from the germline V gene are SGHVS and FNYEAQ. This CDR3 is built from 16 residues. The CDR3 reads CASSSERGVSTDTQYF. CDR3 sequence (DNA): TGTGCCAGCAGCTCCGAGCGGGGGGTCAGCACAGATACGCAGTATTTT. Together with reference TRBV7-6 and TRBJ2-3, the CDR3 gives the full variable domain: GAGVSQSPRYKVTKRGQDVALRCDPISGHVSLYWYRQALGQGPEFLTYFNYEAQQDKSGLPNDRFSAERPEGSISTLTIQRTEQRDSAMYRCASSSERGVSTDTQYFGPGTRLTVL.

In DNA, the CDR3 is TGTGCCTCTTCCACCGGGACAGGGGTGCACAATGAGCAGTTCTTC. Translating gives CASSTGTGVHNEQFF. The genes are TRBV6-5 and TRBJ2-1; 10 nucleotides match TRBD1. This CDR3 region has 15 residues. Germline assignment: CDR1 MNHEY and CDR2 SVGAGI. Trimming cost V 11 bases and J 5 bases; bases outside gene matches: 12.

The V call is TRBV6-5, the J call TRBJ1-1; D gene unclear. Deletions cut 8 bases from V and 0 bases from J, with 10 bases between. Germline CDR1 is MNHEY and CDR2 is SVGAGI. The CDR3 is 13 amino acids. CDR3 in DNA: TGTGCCAGCTGCCCAGCAATGAACACTGAAGCTTTCTTT. Translated, it gives CASCPAMNTEAFF.

V and J are TRBV29-1 and TRBJ2-5; D gene ambiguous. V was cut by 6 bases and J by 3 bases, with 11 bases left in between. CDR3 length: 12 residues. Germline values: CDR1 SQVTM, CDR2 ANQGSEA. Written as DNA, the CDR3 is TGCAGCGTAGATACAGAAAAAGAGACCCAGTACTTC. This translates into CSVDTEKETQYF.

CDR3 loop: CASSDGQGGPLGYTF. The CDR3 coding sequence is TGCGCCAGCAGCGACGGACAGGGAGGGCCCCTAGGCTACACCTTC. The chain couples TRBV5-1 to TRBJ1-2; 8 bases agree with TRBD1. The germline V gene has CDR1 SGHRS and CDR2 YFSETQ. This CDR3 has 15 amino acids. With 4 bases clipped from V and 8 bases from J, the junction kept 13 bases outside the gene matches.

This clonotype was detected only a few times. This chain joins TRBV5-6 and TRBJ2-1, with 9 bases identical to TRBD1. The CDR3 extends over 16 amino acids. From germline, CDR1 is SGHDT and CDR2 YYEEEE. The junction had 9 bases not matched to a gene; V was cut back by 1 base and J by 7 bases. For the CDR3, the DNA is TGTGCCAGCAGCTTGACGAGGGACAGGGTGGCTAATGAGCAGTTCTTC. Protein product: CASSLTRDRVANEQFF.

The rearrangement links TRBV19 to TRBJ1-6; D is undetermined. Germline V lookup: CDR1 LNHDA, CDR2 SQIVND (reference sequence). The ends were cut back, 5 bases at V and 11 bases at J, with 13 bases in the middle. The CDR3 spans 13 residues. This CDR3 reads CASSPLLGAPLHF. The CDR3 DNA follows: TGTGCCAGTAGTCCTCTCCTAGGCGCACCCCTCCACTTT.

The chain is built from TRBV5-1 and TRBJ2-3; 8 positions match TRBD1. This CDR3 is built from 14 residues. Per the germline V gene, CDR1 is SGHRS and CDR2 is YFSETQ. V lost 4 bases to trimming and J lost 1 base; unmatched junction nucleotides: 2. Here the CDR3 reads CASSVDRGTDTQYF. The CDR3 nucleotides read TGCGCCAGCAGCGTGGACAGGGGCACAGATACGCAGTATTTT. The entire variable domain, with the rest obtained from reference TRBV5-1 and TRBJ2-3, is as follows: KAGVTQTPRYLIKTRGQQVTLSCSPISGHRSVSWYQQTPGQGLQFLFEYFSETQRNKGNFPGRFSGRQFSNSRSEMNVSTLELGDSALYLCASSVDRGTDTQYFGPGTRLTVL.

The rearrangement uses TRBV7-2 and TRBJ2-7; 9 bases fit TRBD1. CDR3 length: 14 residues. The germline gives CDR1 SGHTA, CDR2 FQGNSA. The junction had 6 bases not matched to a gene; V was cut back by 4 bases and J by 5 bases. The CDR3 loop is CASSSGQGPDEQYF. The DNA of the CDR3 is TGTGCCAGCAGCTCGGGACAGGGACCGGACGAGCAGTACTTC. Looking up the rest from reference TRBV7-2 and TRBJ2-7 gives the full variable domain: GAGVSQSPSNKVTEKGKDVELRCDPISGHTALYWYRQSLGQGLEFLIYFQGNSAPDKSGLPSDRFSAERTGGSVSTLTIQRTQQEDSAVYLCASSSGQGPDEQYFGPGTRLTVT.

The table lists this clonotype with a few counts. CDR3 DNA sequence: TGTGCCACCGGACAGGGGGGAGACACCGGGGAGCTGTTTTTT. Amino acids: CATGQGGDTGELFF. This chain joins TRBV10-3 and TRBJ2-2; 10 bases are shared with TRBD1. With V trimmed by 10 bases and J by 3 bases, 5 bases remained unmatched. The CDR3 extends over 14 amino acids. Germline V CDR1 and CDR2: ENHRY, SYGVKD.

At least ten counts were recorded for this clonotype. This chain connects TRBV5-1 to TRBJ2-3, with no clear D. The CDR3 covers 13 residues. The V and J ends lost 4 bases and 0 bases respectively, with 6 bases between them. In germline, CDR1 is SGHRS, CDR2 YFSETQ. The CDR3 DNA reads as TGCGCCAGCAGCAGTCCCAGCACAGATACGCAGTATTTT. Residues: CASSSPSTDTQYF.

The chain joins TRBV7-9 to TRBJ2-7; 13 positions agree with TRBD2. The CDR3 runs 16 residues. The V gene's germline CDR1 is SEHNR and CDR2 FQNEAQ (reference sequence). V was pared by 4 bases and J by 3 bases, with 6 bases of the junction left unmatched. CDR3: CASSSPGLAGFYEQYF. The CDR3 nucleotides read TGTGCCAGCAGCTCACCGGGACTAGCGGGGTTCTACGAGCAGTACTTC.

The chain links TRBV20-1 to TRBJ2-1; D possibly corresponds to TRBD2 (7 bases). CDR3 size: 13 residues. V was clipped by 6 bases and J by 5 bases, with 14 bases between them. The germline gives CDR1 DFQATT, CDR2 SNEGSKA (reference sequence). CDR3 sequence reads: CSAQPGGHNEQFF. In nucleotides, the CDR3 is TGCAGTGCCCAACCGGGGGGCCACAATGAGCAGTTCTTC.

The rearrangement links TRBV4-1 to TRBJ2-7; 14 bases match TRBD2. Germline V gene lookup returns CDR1 MGHRA and CDR2 YSYEKL. The CDR3 sequence is 17 residues long. Germline trimming cut 3 bases from V and 8 bases from J; bases unmatched to any gene: 12. The CDR3 here is CASSQAGLAGGRQQQYF. The CDR3 DNA reads TGCGCCAGCAGCCAGGCCGGACTAGCGGGGGGCCGGCAGCAGCAGTACTTC.

V and J are TRBV24-1 and TRBJ2-2, with D uncertain. Between the trimmed V and J ends, which lost 6 bases and 8 bases, there was a span of 12 bases. This CDR3 has 13 residues. The germline CDR1 and CDR2 sequences are KGHDR and SFDVKD. The chain's CDR3 is CATSPLALGELFF. The DNA of the CDR3 is TGTGCCACCAGTCCATTGGCTTTAGGGGAGCTGTTTTTT.

This clonotype was seen repeatedly, ten times or more. CDR3 in DNA: TGTGCCAGCAGCCAGGCTGGGGCGCACAATGAGCAGTTCTTC. Translated, it gives CASSQAGAHNEQFF. This sequence joins TRBV3-1 and TRBJ2-1, with D possibly being TRBD1 (5 bases). Trimming cost V 3 bases and J 5 bases, with 11 bases left between them. CDR3 length: 14 residues. Germline V gene sequence: CDR1 LGHDT, CDR2 YNNKEL (reference sequence).

This clonotype was recorded a few times. V is TRBV12-3 or TRBV12-4 and J is TRBJ1-2; TRBD1 agrees at 7 bases. The CDR3 has 14 residues. V lost 6 bases and J lost 0; bases outside the gene matches: 4. The CDR3 bases are TGTGCCAGCAGCGGAGGGACAGCTAACTATGGCTACACCTTC. This sequence encodes CASSGGTANYGYTF.